This TCR beta chain originates from a study of cytomegalovirus exposure and HLA in healthy donors. With regard to this clone: Its antigen remains unknown.

V was pared by 5 bases and J by 7 bases, with 17 bases between. The CDR3 totals 14 residues. CDR1 is LGHNA and CDR2 is YSLEER in the germline V gene. 13 Jbeta primers and 60 Vbeta primers were used for the PCR. Sequencing used immunoSEQ multiplex PCR; TCRdb keeps in-frame clones, though not all of them. Seen here are 150,000 to 200,000 clones, about 12% observed once, and the top ten hold approximately 7.8%. Study results and caveats: Researchers reportedly found TCR beta sequences accurately predicted most subjects' HLA-A and HLA-B alleles. Most TCRs appeared rarely, but some public TCRs recurred in many donors.

This TCR was sampled from a middle-aged man in good health and CMV-seropositive. Material: PBMCs. The V call is TRBV4-3, the J call TRBJ1-2, with D possibly being TRBD1 (5 bases). The DNA of the CDR3 is TGCGCCAGCAGCACTCCAAAAGGGGCTAGTGGCTACACCTTC. Amino acid sequence: CASSTPKGASGYTF.